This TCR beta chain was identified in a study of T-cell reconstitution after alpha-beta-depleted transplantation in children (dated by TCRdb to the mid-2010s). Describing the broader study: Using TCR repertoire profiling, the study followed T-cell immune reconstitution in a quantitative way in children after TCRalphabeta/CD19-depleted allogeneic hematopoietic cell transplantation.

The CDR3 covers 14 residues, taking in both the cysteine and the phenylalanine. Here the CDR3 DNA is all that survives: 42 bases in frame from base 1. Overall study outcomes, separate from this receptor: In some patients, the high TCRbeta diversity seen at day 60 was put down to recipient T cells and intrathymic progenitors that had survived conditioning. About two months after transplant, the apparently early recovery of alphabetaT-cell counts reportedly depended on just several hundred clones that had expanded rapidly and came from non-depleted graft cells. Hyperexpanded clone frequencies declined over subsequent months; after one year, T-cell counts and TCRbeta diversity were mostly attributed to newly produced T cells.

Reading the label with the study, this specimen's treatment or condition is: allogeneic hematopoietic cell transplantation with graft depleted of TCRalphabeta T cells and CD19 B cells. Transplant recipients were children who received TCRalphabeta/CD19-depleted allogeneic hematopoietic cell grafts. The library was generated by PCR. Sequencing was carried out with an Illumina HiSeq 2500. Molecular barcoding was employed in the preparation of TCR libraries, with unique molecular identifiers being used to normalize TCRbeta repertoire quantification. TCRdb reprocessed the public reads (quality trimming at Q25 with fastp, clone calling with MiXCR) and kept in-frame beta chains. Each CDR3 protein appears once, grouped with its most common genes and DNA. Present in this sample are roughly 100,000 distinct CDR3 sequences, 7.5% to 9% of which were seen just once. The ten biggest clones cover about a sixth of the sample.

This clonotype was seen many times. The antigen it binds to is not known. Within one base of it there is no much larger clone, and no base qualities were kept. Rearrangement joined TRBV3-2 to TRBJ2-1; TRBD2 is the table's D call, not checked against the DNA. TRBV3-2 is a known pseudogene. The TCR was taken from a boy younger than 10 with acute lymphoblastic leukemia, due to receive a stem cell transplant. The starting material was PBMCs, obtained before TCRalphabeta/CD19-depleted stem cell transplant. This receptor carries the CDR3 CASSRSGGKYEQFF. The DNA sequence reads TGTGCCAGCAGCCGTAGCGGGGGAAAGTATGAGCAGTTCTTC.